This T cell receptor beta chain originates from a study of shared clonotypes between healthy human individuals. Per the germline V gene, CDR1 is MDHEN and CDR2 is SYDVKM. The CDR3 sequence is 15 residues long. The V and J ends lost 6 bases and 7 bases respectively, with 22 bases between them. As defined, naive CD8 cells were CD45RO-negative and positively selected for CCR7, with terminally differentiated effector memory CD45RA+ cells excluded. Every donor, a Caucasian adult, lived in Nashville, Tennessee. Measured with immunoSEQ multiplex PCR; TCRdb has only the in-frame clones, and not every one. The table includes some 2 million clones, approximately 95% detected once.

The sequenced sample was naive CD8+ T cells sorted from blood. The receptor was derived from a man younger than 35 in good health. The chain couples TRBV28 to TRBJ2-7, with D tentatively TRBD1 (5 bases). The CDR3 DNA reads TGTGCCAGCAGCCCCGTTTTGGGGCCGGTGTGGGAGCAGTACTTC. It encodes CASSPVLGPVWEQYF.